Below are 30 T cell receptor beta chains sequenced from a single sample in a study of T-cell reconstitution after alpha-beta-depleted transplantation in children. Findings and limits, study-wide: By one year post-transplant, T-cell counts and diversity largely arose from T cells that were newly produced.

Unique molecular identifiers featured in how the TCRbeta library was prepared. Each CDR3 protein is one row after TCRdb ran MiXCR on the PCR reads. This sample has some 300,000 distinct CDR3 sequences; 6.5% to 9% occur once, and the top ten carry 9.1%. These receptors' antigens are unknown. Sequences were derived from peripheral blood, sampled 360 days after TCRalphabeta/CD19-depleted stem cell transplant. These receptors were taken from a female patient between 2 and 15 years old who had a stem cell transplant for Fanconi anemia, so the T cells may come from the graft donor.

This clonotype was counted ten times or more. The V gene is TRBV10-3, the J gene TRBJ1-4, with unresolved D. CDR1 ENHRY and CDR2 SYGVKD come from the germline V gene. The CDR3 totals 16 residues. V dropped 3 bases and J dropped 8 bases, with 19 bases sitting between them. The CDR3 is CAISDPTSDGYEKLFF. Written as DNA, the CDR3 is TGTGCCATCAGTGACCCGACTTCAGACGGGTACGAAAAACTGTTTTTT.

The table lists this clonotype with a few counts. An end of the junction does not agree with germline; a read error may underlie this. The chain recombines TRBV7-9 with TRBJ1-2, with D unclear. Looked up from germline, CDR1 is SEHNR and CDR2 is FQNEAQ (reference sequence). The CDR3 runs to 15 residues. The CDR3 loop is CASSLARWSFYDYTF. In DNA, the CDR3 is TGTGCCAGCAGCTTAGCGCGTTGGAGCTTCTATGACTACACCTTC.

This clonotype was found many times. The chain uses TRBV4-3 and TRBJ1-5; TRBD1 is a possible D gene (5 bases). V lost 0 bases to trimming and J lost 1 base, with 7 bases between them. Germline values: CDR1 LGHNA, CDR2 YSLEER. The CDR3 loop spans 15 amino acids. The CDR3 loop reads CASSQDRASNQPQHF. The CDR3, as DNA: TGCGCCAGCAGCCAAGACAGGGCGAGCAATCAGCCCCAGCATTTT.

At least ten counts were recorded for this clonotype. CDR3 sequence reads: CASNQLGGSYEQYF. The CDR3 region has the DNA TGTGCCAGCAACCAACTAGGGGGCAGCTACGAGCAGTACTTC. V usage is TRBV12-3 or TRBV12-4 and J usage is TRBJ2-7; 7 bases are a match to TRBD1. The CDR3 runs 14 residues. Germline trimming cut 7 bases from V and 3 bases from J; bases unmatched to any gene: 9.

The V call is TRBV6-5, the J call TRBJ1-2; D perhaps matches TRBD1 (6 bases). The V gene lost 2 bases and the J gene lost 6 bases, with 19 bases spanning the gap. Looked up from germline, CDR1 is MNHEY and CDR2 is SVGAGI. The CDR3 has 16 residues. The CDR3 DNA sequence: TGTGCCAGCAGTTACAGGAGACAGGCTGGGTTTGATGGCTACACCTTC. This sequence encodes CASSYRRQAGFDGYTF.

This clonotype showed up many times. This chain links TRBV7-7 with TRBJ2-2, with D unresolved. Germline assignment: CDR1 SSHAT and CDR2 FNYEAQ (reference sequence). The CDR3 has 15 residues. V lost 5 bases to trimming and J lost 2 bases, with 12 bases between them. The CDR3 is CASSPGLLNTGELFF. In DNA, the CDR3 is TGTGCCAGCAGCCCCGGCCTACTAAACACCGGGGAGCTGTTTTTT.

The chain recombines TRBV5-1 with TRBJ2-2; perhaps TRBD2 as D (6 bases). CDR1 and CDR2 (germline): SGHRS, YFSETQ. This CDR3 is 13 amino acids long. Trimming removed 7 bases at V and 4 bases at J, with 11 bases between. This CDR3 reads CASFGGATGELFF. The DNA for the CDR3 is TGCGCCAGCTTCGGAGGGGCCACCGGGGAGCTGTTTTTT. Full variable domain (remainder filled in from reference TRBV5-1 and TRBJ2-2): KAGVTQTPRYLIKTRGQQVTLSCSPISGHRSVSWYQQTPGQGLQFLFEYFSETQRNKGNFPGRFSGRQFSNSRSEMNVSTLELGDSALYLCASFGGATGELFFGEGSRLTVL.

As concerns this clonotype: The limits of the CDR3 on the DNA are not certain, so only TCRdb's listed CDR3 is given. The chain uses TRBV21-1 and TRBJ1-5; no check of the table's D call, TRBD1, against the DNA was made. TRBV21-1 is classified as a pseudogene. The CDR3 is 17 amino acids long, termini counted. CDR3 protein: CASSRDRVGSGNQPQHF.

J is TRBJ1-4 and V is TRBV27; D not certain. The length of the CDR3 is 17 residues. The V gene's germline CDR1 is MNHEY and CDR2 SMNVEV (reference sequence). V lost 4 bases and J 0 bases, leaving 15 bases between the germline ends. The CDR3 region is CASSSRVLPSTNEKLFF. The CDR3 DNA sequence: TGTGCCAGCAGTTCGCGAGTATTGCCGTCAACTAATGAAAAACTGTTTTTT. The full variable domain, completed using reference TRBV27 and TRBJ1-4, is EAQVTQNPRYLITVTGKKLTVTCSQNMNHEYMSWYRQDPGLGLRQIYYSMNVEVTDKGDVPEGYKVSRKEKRNFPLILESPSPNQTSLYFCASSSRVLPSTNEKLFFGSGTQLSVL.

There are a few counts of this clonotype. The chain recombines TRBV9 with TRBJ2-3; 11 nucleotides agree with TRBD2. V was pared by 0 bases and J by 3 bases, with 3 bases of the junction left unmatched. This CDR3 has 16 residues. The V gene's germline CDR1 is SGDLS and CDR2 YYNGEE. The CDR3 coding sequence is TGTGCCAGCAGCGTAGGTCCTAGCGGGGGGACAGATACGCAGTATTTT. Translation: CASSVGPSGGTDTQYF.

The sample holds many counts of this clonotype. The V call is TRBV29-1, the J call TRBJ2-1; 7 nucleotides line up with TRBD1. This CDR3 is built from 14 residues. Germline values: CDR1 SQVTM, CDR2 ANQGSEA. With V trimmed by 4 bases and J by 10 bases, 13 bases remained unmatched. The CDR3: CSVARQGVVWEQFF. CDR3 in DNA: TGCAGCGTTGCGAGACAGGGTGTAGTATGGGAGCAGTTCTTC.

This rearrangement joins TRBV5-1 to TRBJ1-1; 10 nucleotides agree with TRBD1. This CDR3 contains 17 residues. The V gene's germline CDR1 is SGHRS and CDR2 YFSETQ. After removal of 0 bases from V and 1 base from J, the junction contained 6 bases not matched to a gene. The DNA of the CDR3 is TGCGCCAGCAGCTTGGGACAGGGGGCTCAAGGGAACACTGAAGCTTTCTTT. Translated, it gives CASSLGQGAQGNTEAFF.

CDR3 in amino acids: CASSFFSRSTDTQYF. CDR3 bases: TGTGCCAGCAGCTTTTTTTCCAGGAGCACAGATACGCAGTATTTT. V gene TRBV5-6 combines with J gene TRBJ2-3; the D is unclear. Trimming removed 2 bases at V and 0 bases at J, with 10 bases between. Germline loops: CDR1 SGHDT, CDR2 YYEEEE. The CDR3 extends over 15 amino acids. The variable domain in full, with the rest retrieved from reference TRBV5-6 and TRBJ2-3, is DAGVTQSPTHLIKTRGQQVTLRCSPKSGHDTVSWYQQALGQGPQFIFQYYEEEERQRGNFPDRFSGHQFPNYSSELNVNALLLGDSALYLCASSFFSRSTDTQYFGPGTRLTVL.

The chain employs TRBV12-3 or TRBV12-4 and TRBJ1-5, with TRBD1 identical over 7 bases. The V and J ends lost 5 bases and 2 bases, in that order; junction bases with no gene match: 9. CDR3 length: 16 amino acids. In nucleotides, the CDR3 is TGTGCCAGCAGTCCTCGACAGGGACGGGGCAATCAGCCCCAGCATTTT. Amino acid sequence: CASSPRQGRGNQPQHF.

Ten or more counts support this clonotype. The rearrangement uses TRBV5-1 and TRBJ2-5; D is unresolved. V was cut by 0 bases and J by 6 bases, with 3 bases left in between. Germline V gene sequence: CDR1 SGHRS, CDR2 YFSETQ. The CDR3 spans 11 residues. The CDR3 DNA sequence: TGCGCCAGCAGCTTGGACAAGACCCAGTACTTC. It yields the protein CASSLDKTQYF.

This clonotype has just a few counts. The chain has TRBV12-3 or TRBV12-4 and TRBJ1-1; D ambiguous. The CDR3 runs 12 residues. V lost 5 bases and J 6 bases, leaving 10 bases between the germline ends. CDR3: CASSPLIPEAFF. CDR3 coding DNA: TGTGCCAGCAGTCCCTTAATTCCTGAAGCTTTCTTT.

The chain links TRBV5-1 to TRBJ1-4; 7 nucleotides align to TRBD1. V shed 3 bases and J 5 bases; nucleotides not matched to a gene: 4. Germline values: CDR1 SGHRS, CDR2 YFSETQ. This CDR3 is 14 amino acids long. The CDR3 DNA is TGCGCCAGCAGCTGGGGACAGTTGAATGAAAAACTGTTTTTT. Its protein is CASSWGQLNEKLFF.

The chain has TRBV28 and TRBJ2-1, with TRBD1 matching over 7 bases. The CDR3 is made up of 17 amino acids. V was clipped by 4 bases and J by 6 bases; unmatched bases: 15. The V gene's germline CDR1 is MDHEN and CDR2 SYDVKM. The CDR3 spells CASSSLGTAPKSNEQFF. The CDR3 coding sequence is TGTGCCAGCAGTTCTCTCGGGACAGCACCAAAGAGCAATGAGCAGTTCTTC.

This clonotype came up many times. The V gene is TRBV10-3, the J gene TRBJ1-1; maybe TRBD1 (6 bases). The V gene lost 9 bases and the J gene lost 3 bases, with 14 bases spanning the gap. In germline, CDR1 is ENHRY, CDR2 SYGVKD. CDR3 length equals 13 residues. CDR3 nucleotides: TGTGCCATAACGACCGGGACACACACTGAAGCTTTCTTT. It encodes CAITTGTHTEAFF.

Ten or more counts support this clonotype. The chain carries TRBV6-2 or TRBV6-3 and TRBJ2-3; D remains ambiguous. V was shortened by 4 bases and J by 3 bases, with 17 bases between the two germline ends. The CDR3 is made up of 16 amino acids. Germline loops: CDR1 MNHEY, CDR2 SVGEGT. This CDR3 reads CASSSETPLTTDTQYF. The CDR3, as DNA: TGTGCCAGCAGTTCCGAGACCCCTTTAACAACAGATACGCAGTATTTT.

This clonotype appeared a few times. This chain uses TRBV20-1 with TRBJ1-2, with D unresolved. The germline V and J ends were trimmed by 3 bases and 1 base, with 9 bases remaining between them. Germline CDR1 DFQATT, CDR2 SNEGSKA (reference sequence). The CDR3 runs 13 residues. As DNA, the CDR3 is TGCAGTGCTAGGAATCTGGTTAACTATGGCTACACCTTC. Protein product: CSARNLVNYGYTF.

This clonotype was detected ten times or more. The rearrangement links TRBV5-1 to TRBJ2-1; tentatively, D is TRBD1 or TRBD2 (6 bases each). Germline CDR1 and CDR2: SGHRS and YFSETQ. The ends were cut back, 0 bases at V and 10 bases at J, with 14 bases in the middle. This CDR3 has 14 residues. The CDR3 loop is CASSLDRGAGEQFF. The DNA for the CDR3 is TGCGCCAGCAGCTTGGATAGGGGGGCAGGCGAGCAGTTCTTC. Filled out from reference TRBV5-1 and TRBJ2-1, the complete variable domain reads KAGVTQTPRYLIKTRGQQVTLSCSPISGHRSVSWYQQTPGQGLQFLFEYFSETQRNKGNFPGRFSGRQFSNSRSEMNVSTLELGDSALYLCASSLDRGAGEQFFGPGTRLTVL.

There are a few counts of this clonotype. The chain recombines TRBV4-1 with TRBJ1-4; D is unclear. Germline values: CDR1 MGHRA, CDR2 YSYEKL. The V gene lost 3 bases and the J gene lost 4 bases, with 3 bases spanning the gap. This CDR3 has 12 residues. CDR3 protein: CASSQDNEKLFF. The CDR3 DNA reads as TGCGCCAGCAGCCAGGATAATGAAAAACTGTTTTTT.

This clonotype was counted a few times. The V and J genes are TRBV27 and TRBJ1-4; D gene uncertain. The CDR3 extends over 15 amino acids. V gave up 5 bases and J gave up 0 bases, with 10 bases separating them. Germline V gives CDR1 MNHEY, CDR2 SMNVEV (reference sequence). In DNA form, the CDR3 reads TGTGCCAGCAGTCTCCGCTATGCAACTAATGAAAAACTGTTTTTT. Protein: CASSLRYATNEKLFF.

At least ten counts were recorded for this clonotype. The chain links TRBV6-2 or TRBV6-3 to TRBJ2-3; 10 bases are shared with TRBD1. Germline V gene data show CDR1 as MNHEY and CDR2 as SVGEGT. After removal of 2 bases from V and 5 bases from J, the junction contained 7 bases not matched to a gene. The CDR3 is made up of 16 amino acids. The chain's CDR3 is CASSYGGTGAGDTQYF. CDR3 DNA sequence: TGTGCCAGCAGTTACGGTGGGACAGGGGCGGGAGATACGCAGTATTTT.

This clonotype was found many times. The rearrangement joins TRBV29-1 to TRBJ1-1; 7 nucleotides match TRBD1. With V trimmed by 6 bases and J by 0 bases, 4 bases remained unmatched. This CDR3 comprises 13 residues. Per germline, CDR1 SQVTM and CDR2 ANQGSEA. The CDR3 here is CSVGQHMNTEAFF. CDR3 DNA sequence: TGCAGCGTGGGACAGCACATGAACACTGAAGCTTTCTTT.

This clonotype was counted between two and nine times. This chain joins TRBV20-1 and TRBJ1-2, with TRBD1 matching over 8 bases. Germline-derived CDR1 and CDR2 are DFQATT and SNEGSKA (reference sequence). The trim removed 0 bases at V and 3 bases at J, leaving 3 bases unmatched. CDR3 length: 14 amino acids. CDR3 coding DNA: TGCAGTGCTAGAGACAGGGGGCGAGACTATGGCTACACCTTC. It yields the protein CSARDRGRDYGYTF.

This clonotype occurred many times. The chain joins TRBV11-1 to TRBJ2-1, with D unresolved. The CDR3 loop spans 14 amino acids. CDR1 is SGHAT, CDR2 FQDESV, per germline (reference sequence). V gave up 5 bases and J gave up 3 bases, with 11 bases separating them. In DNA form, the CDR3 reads TGTGCCAGCAGCCCCGGTTTGTACTACAATGAGCAGTTCTTC. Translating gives CASSPGLYYNEQFF.

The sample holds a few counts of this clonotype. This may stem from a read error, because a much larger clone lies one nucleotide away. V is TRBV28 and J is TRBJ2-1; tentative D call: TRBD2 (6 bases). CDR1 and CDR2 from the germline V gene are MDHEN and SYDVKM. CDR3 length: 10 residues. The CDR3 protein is CASSLGRGLF. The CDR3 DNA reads TGTGCCAGCAGTTTAGGACGGGGACTGTTC.

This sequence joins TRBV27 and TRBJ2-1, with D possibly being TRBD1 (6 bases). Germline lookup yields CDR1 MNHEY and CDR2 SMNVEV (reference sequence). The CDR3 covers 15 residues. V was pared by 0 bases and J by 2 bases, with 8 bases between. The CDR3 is CASSLSQGTYNEQFF. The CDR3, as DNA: TGTGCCAGCAGTTTATCCCAGGGGACCTACAATGAGCAGTTCTTC.